Below are 10 T cell receptor beta chains sequenced from a single sample in a study of cytomegalovirus exposure and HLA in healthy donors. The PCR made use of 60 Vbeta and 13 Jbeta primers. Here immunoSEQ multiplex PCR was the method, and the copy in TCRdb shows in-frame clones only, minus some. The data hold some 180,000 clones, with about 76% observed a single time. Sequencing was performed on PBMCs. Every receptor here comes from a woman aged 18-29 years in good health and CMV-seropositive.

This clone has a single count. The chain combines TRBV4-3 with TRBJ2-2; possibly TRBD2 for D (6 bases). Trimming pared 0 bases from V and 1 base from J, leaving 12 bases between. This CDR3 spans 17 amino acids. Germline V gene data show CDR1 as LGHNA and CDR2 as YSLEER. The chain's CDR3 is CASSQDFARGNTGELFF. In DNA, the CDR3 is TGCGCCAGCAGCCAAGATTTTGCGCGGGGGAACACCGGGGAGCTGTTTTTT.

The count of this clone is one. The chain carries TRBV4-1 and TRBJ1-1; maybe TRBD1 (5 bases). This CDR3 contains 15 residues. Germline CDR1 and CDR2: MGHRA and YSYEKL. V was shortened by 0 bases and J by 5 bases, with 13 bases between the two germline ends. The CDR3 DNA sequence: TGCGCCAGCAGCCAAGATAGTTCAGGGATAACTGAAGCTTTCTTT. It translates to CASSQDSSGITEAFF.

This rearrangement joins TRBV6-1 to TRBJ1-5, with 9 bases that match TRBD1. Per the germline V gene, CDR1 is MNHNS and CDR2 is SASEGT. The V and J ends lost 4 bases and 6 bases, in that order; junction bases with no gene match: 4. The CDR3 runs 14 residues. The CDR3 DNA is TGTGCCAGCAGTGGAACAGGGGGCTTTCAGCCCCAGCATTTT. This sequence encodes CASSGTGGFQPQHF.

This clone was recorded a few times. The chain uses TRBV11-2 and TRBJ2-5; 11 bases are shared with TRBD2. Germline assignment: CDR1 SGHAT and CDR2 FQNNGV. V shed 8 bases and J 7 bases; nucleotides not matched to a gene: 9. This CDR3 region has 14 residues. The CDR3 sequence is CASGVSGGARTQYF. CDR3 DNA: TGTGCCAGCGGGGTTAGCGGGGGGGCAAGGACCCAGTACTTC.

The chain links TRBV29-1 to TRBJ2-2; the match to TRBD2 covers 9 bases. The CDR3 length is 15 residues. V was pared by 4 bases and J by 1 base, with 4 bases of the junction left unmatched. The germline gives CDR1 SQVTM, CDR2 ANQGSEA. The CDR3 protein is CSVGVAGENTGELFF. The CDR3 nucleotides read TGCAGCGTTGGGGTAGCGGGGGAGAACACCGGGGAGCTGTTTTTT.

J is TRBJ2-2 and V is TRBV5-1; D is unresolved. Per the germline V gene, CDR1 is SGHRS and CDR2 is YFSETQ. This CDR3 has 15 amino acids. V lost 0 bases, J lost 3 bases, and 9 bases lay in between. CDR3 region: CASSLGHADTGELFF. The CDR3 DNA follows: TGCGCCAGCAGCTTGGGGCATGCGGACACCGGGGAGCTGTTTTTT.

The rearrangement joins TRBV9 to TRBJ1-4; D possibly corresponds to TRBD1 (5 bases). In germline, CDR1 is SGDLS, CDR2 YYNGEE. Trimming cost V 4 bases and J 7 bases, with 17 bases left between them. The CDR3 sequence is 15 residues long. CDR3 DNA: TGTGCCAGCAGCTCTACCAGGATGCAGGGTGAAAAACTGTTTTTT. Translating it yields CASSSTRMQGEKLFF.

The chain couples TRBV7-9 to TRBJ2-5; 9 nucleotides match TRBD2. Germline CDR1 reads SEHNR; CDR2 reads FQNEAQ (reference sequence). The CDR3 is made up of 15 amino acids. Trimming cost V 4 bases and J 2 bases; bases outside gene matches: 5. CDR3 DNA sequence: TGTGCCAGCAGCTCCCGACTAGCGGAGCAAGAGACCCAGTACTTC. Translated, it gives CASSSRLAEQETQYF.

This clone was found once. CDR3 coding DNA: TGTGCCAGCAGTTTACCACGGACTAGCTACACCGGGGAGCTGTTTTTT. Translated: CASSLPRTSYTGELFF. The rearrangement uses TRBV28 and TRBJ2-2, with 8 bases fitting TRBD2. CDR1 and CDR2 from the germline V gene are MDHEN and SYDVKM. V trimming: 2 bases; J trimming: 3 bases; junction bases outside the gene matches: 5. This CDR3 has 16 residues.

The V gene is TRBV5-1, the J gene TRBJ1-1; D perhaps matches TRBD1 (6 bases). V was trimmed by 3 bases and J by 1 base, leaving 10 bases between them. CDR3 length equals 14 residues. The germline V gene has CDR1 SGHRS and CDR2 YFSETQ. In DNA form, the CDR3 reads TGCGCCAGCAGCTACGGGACACCGAACACTGAAGCTTTCTTT. It codes for CASSYGTPNTEAFF. The complete variable domain, with remaining parts taken from reference TRBV5-1 and TRBJ1-1, reads KAGVTQTPRYLIKTRGQQVTLSCSPISGHRSVSWYQQTPGQGLQFLFEYFSETQRNKGNFPGRFSGRQFSNSRSEMNVSTLELGDSALYLCASSYGTPNTEAFFGQGTRLTVV.